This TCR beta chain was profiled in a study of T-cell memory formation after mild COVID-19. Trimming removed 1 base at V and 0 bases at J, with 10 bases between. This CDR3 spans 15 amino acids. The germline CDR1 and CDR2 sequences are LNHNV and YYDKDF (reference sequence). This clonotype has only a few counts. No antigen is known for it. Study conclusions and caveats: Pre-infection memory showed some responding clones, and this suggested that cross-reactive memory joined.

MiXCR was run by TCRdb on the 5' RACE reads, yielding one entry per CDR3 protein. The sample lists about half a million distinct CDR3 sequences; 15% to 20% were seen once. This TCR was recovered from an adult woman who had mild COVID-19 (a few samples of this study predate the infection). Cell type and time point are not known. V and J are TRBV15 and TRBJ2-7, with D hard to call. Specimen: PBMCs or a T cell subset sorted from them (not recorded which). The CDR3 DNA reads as TGTGCCACCAGCAGAGGATTGGAAAACTCCTACGAGCAGTACTTC. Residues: CATSRGLENSYEQYF.